What follows are 14 T cell receptor beta chains derived from one specimen sequenced in a study of blood T cells in healthy people across ages. A second PCR, run for about 6 to 11 cycles, used a sample-barcoded 5' primer plus a J-beta primer mix. A single record per CDR3 protein comes from TCRdb applying MiXCR to the 5' RACE reads. The sample contains some 1.4 million distinct CDR3 sequences, 42% of which appear only once. The sample consisted of blood. Receptors were obtained from a woman aged 18-30 years in good health.

The chain is built from TRBV20-1 and TRBJ1-2; 7 nucleotides align to TRBD1. Germline V gives CDR1 DFQATT, CDR2 SNEGSKA (reference sequence). The length of the CDR3 is 15 residues. The V gene end was trimmed by 4 bases and the J gene end by 7 bases; junction bases not matched to a gene: 15. The CDR3 loop reads CSAKGAGTSWSGYTF. The CDR3 DNA follows: TGCAGTGCTAAGGGGGCAGGGACGTCGTGGTCTGGCTACACCTTC.

There are a few counts of this clonotype. The V call is TRBV20-1, the J call TRBJ2-5, with a weak D call TRBD2 (5 bases). V was shortened by 5 bases and J by 1 base, with 14 bases between the two germline ends. CDR3 length equals 14 residues. Germline-derived CDR1 and CDR2 are DFQATT and SNEGSKA (reference sequence). In DNA form, the CDR3 reads TGCAGTGCTTGTCCCCGGACTCCCCAAGAGACCCAGTACTTC. This gives the protein CSACPRTPQETQYF.

This clonotype has a handful of counts. This chain uses TRBV2 with TRBJ2-1; 9 nucleotides match TRBD2. Germline lookup yields CDR1 SNHLY and CDR2 FYNNEI. The CDR3 runs to 15 residues. V dropped 2 bases and J dropped 6; count of bases not matched to a gene: 5. CDR3 sequence: CASSEFLAGRNEQFF. The CDR3 nucleotides are TGTGCCAGCAGTGAATTTCTAGCGGGGCGCAATGAGCAGTTCTTC.

There are a few counts of this clonotype. The chain combines TRBV12-3 or TRBV12-4 with TRBJ2-5; TRBD2 agrees at 12 bases. V dropped 3 bases and J dropped 4; count of bases not matched to a gene: 12. This CDR3 has 18 residues. CDR3 loop: CASSLGSWTSGDPETQYF. CDR3 bases: TGTGCCAGCAGTTTGGGATCGTGGACTAGCGGGGACCCAGAGACCCAGTACTTC.

This clonotype was observed a few times. The chain joins TRBV20-1 to TRBJ2-3; no clear D. Germline CDR1 DFQATT, CDR2 SNEGSKA (reference sequence). This CDR3 spans 14 amino acids. The V gene lost 3 bases and the J gene lost 2 bases, with 12 bases spanning the gap. The DNA for the CDR3 is TGCAGTGCTAGCGCTCCAGTACTCACAGATACGCAGTATTTT. It codes for CSASAPVLTDTQYF.

This clonotype was observed a handful of times. This chain uses TRBV7-9 with TRBJ2-2; TRBD1 agrees at 10 bases. With 4 bases clipped from V and 3 bases from J, the junction kept 8 bases outside the gene matches. This CDR3 is built from 17 residues. Germline loops: CDR1 SEHNR, CDR2 FQNEAQ (reference sequence). The CDR3 bases are TGTGCCAGCAGCTCGCCGGACAGGGGGGCGGACACCGGGGAGCTGTTTTTT. This translates into CASSSPDRGADTGELFF.

This clonotype occurred a few times. The rearrangement uses TRBV12-3 or TRBV12-4 and TRBJ2-1, with D tentatively TRBD1 or TRBD2 (6 bases each). The CDR3 covers 14 residues. The V gene lost 8 bases and the J gene lost 6 bases, with 17 bases spanning the gap. The CDR3 here is CASHWGATPNEQFF. CDR3 in DNA: TGTGCCAGCCACTGGGGGGCAACGCCCAATGAGCAGTTCTTC.

The chain employs TRBV7-9 and TRBJ2-7; TRBD2 agrees at 14 bases. V dropped 2 bases and J dropped 0; count of bases not matched to a gene: 12. CDR1 is SEHNR and CDR2 is FQNEAQ in the germline V gene (reference sequence). The CDR3 is 20 residues long. The CDR3 here is CASSLIAGTGTSGSSYEQYF. The CDR3 bases are TGTGCCAGCAGCTTAATAGCGGGTACAGGGACTAGCGGGAGCTCCTACGAGCAGTACTTC.

In nucleotides, the CDR3 is TGTGCCATCAGTGAGTCAAAGTATTATGGCTACACCTTC. This encodes CAISESKYYGYTF. V gene TRBV10-3 combines with J gene TRBJ1-2; no reliable D call. Germline lookup yields CDR1 ENHRY and CDR2 SYGVKD. With 0 bases removed from V and 5 bases from J, the gap between germline ends came to 7 bases. The CDR3 extends over 13 amino acids.

The chain recombines TRBV6-1 with TRBJ2-6; possible D gene TRBD2, 5 bases. The V and J ends lost 1 base and 1 base respectively, with 8 bases between them. From germline, CDR1 is MNHNS and CDR2 SASEGT. This CDR3 contains 16 residues. The CDR3 DNA is TGTGCCAGCAGTGAAGATACGGGGTCTGGGGCCAACGTCCTGACTTTC. It specifies CASSEDTGSGANVLTF.

The chain employs TRBV12-5 and TRBJ2-7; D is possibly TRBD1 or TRBD2 (7 bases each). This CDR3 comprises 14 residues. V was cut by 7 bases and J by 7 bases, with 20 bases left in between. Germline V gene data show CDR1 as LGHNT and CDR2 as FRNRAP. The CDR3 DNA reads TGTGCTAGTGCCGGCCAGGGGGGGGTATATGAGCAGTACTTC. Its protein product is CASAGQGGVYEQYF.

Worth noting for this clonotype: One end of the junction does not line up with germline, which may come from a read error. This chain links TRBV5-8 with TRBJ2-7; D is possibly TRBD1 or TRBD2 (6 bases each). Germline V gene sequence: CDR1 SGHTS, CDR2 YDEGEE. The CDR3 is 16 amino acids. CDR3 amino acids: CASSGARGRSSYGQYF. The CDR3 DNA follows: TGTGCCAGCAGTGGCGCCCGGGGGCGCAGCTCCTACGGGCAGTACTTC.

The chain is built from TRBV27 and TRBJ2-3; TRBD2 aligns across 7 bases. V shed 5 bases, J shed 4 bases, and the junction held 6 bases outside the gene matches. CDR3 size: 14 residues. Germline loops: CDR1 MNHEY, CDR2 SMNVEV (reference sequence). Written as DNA, the CDR3 is TGTGCCAGCAGTCCTGGGACTAACGCAGATACGCAGTATTTT. Protein sequence: CASSPGTNADTQYF.

There are a few counts of this clonotype. The rearrangement uses TRBV5-1 and TRBJ2-1; D is possibly TRBD1 (5 bases). V dropped 4 bases and J dropped 4 bases, with 15 bases sitting between them. From germline, CDR1 is SGHRS and CDR2 YFSETQ. CDR3 length: 15 residues. This CDR3 is CASSPFQGIYNEQFF. The CDR3 DNA reads as TGCGCCAGCAGCCCTTTCCAGGGAATATACAATGAGCAGTTCTTC.